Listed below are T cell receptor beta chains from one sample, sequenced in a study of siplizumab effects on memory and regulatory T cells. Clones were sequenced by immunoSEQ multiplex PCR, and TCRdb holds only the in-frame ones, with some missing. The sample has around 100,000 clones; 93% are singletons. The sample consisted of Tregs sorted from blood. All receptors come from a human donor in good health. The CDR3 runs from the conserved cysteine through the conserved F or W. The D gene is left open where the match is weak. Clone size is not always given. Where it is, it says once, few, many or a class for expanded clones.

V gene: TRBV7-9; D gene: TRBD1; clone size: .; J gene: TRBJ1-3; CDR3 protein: CASSLRTGPGNTIYF; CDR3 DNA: TGTGCCAGCAGCTTGAGGACAGGGCCTGGAAACACCATATATTTT
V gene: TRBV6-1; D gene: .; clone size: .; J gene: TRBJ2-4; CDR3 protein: CASSLLRGNIQYF; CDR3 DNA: TGTGCCAGCAGCCTTCTGCGGGGAAACATTCAGTACTTC
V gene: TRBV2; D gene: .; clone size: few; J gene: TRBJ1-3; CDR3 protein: CASNGVGNTIYF; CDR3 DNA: TGTGCCAGCAATGGGGTGGGAAACACCATATATTTT
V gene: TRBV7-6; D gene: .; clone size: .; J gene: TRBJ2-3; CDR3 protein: CASSLGLGDTQYF; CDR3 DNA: TGTGCCAGCAGCTTAGGTTTAGGGGATACGCAGTATTTT
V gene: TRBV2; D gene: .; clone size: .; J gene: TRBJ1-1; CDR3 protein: CASSGAENTEAFF; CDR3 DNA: TGTGCCAGCAGTGGGGCAGAGAACACTGAAGCTTTCTTT
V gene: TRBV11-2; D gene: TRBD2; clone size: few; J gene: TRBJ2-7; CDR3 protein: CASSLRTSGIYEQYF; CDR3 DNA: TGTGCCAGCAGCCTAAGGACTAGCGGGATCTACGAGCAGTACTTC
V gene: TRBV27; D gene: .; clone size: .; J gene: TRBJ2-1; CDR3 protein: CASSLWDEQFF; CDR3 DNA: TGTGCCAGCAGTTTATGGGATGAGCAGTTCTTC
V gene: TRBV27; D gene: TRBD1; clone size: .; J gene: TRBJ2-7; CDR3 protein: CASSLFWTGVTDEQYF; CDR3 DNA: TGTGCCAGCAGTTTATTCTGGACAGGGGTTACCGACGAGCAGTACTTC
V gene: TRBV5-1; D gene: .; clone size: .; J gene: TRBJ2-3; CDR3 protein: CASSLGGQDTQYF; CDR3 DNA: TGCGCCAGCAGCTTGGGGGGCCAGGATACGCAGTATTTT
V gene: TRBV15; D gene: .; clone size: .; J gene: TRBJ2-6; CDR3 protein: CATSSGESSGANVLTF; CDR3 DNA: TGTGCCACCAGCAGCGGGGAGAGCTCTGGGGCCAACGTCCTGACTTTC
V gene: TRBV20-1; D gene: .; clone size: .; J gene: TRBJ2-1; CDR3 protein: CSARYDNEQFF; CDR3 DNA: TGCAGTGCTAGATACGACAATGAGCAGTTCTTC
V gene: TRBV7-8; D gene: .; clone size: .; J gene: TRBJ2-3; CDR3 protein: CASSRRQGTDTQYF; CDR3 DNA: TGTGCCAGCAGCCGCCGACAGGGCACAGATACGCAGTATTTT
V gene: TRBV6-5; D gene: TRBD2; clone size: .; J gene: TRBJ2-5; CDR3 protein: CASSSRTSGYQETQYF; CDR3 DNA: TGTGCCAGCAGTTCTAGGACTAGCGGGTACCAAGAGACCCAGTACTTC
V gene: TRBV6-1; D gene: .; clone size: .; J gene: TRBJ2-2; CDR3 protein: CASRFSLATGELFF; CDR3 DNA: TGTGCCAGCAGGTTCTCCCTGGCCACCGGGGAGCTGTTTTTT
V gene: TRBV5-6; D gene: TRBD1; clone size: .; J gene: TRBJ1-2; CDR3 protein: CASSPRDSFYGYTF; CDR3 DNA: TGTGCCAGCAGCCCTCGGGACAGCTTCTATGGCTACACCTTC
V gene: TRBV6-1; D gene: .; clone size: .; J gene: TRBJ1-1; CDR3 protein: CASSAGGAEAFF; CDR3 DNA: TGTGCCAGCAGCGCGGGGGGGGCGGAAGCTTTCTTT
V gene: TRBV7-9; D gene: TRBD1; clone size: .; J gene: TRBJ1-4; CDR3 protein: CASSLDRVGEKLFF; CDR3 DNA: TGTGCCAGCAGCTTGGACAGGGTTGGTGAAAAACTGTTTTTT
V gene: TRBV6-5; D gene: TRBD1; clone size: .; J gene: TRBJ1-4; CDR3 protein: CASRSGQGSEKLFF; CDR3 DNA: TGTGCCAGCAGGTCGGGACAGGGTTCTGAAAAACTGTTTTTT
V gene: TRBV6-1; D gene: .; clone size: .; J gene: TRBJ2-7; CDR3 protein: CASSGRVLYEQYF; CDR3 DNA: TGTGCCAGCAGTGGCCGGGTCCTCTACGAGCAGTACTTC
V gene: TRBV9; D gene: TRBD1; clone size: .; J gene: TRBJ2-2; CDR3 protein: CASSEGQGAGGELFF; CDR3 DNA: TGTGCCAGCAGCGAGGGACAGGGGGCAGGCGGGGAGCTGTTTTTT
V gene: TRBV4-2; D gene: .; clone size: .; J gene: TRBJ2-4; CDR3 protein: CASSQGGAGGGGIQYF; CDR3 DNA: TGTGCCAGCAGCCAAGGAGGAGCCGGGGGAGGGGGCATTCAGTACTTC
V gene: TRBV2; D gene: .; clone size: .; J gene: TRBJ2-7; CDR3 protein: CASSLGSKGRTGRYEQYF; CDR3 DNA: TGTGCCAGCAGCTTAGGATCGAAGGGAAGGACCGGGCGGTACGAGCAGTACTTC
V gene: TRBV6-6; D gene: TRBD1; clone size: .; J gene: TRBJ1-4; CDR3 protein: CASSEDRGLLFF; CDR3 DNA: TGTGCCAGCAGTGAGGACAGGGGCTTACTGTTTTTT
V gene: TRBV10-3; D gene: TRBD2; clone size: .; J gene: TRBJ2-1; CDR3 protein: CAISVAGPYNEQFF; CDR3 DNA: TGTGCCATCAGTGTAGCGGGACCCTACAATGAGCAGTTCTTC
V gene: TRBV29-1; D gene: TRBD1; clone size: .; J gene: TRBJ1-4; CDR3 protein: CSVGQGFGKLFF; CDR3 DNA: TGCAGCGTTGGACAGGGTTTTGGAAAACTGTTTTTT
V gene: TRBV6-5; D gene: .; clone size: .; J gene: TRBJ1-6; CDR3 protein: CASSQDSTNSPLHF; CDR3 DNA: TGTGCCAGCAGTCAGGACAGCACCAATTCACCCCTCCACTTT
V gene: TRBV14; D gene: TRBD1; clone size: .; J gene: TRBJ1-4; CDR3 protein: CASSAAGIVGTEATNEKLFF; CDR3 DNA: TGTGCCAGCAGCGCCGCCGGGATCGTCGGGACAGAGGCAACTAATGAAAAACTGTTTTTT
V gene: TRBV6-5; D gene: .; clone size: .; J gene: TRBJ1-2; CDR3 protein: CASRTAGKYGYTF; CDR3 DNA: TGTGCCAGCAGGACGGCGGGGAAATATGGCTACACCTTC
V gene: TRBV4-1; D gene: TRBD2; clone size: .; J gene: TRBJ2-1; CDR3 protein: CASSLGTSSYNEQFF; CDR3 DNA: TGCGCCAGCAGCCTCGGGACTAGCAGTTACAATGAGCAGTTCTTC
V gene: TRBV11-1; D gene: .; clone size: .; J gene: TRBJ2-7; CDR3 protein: CASSRRETYEQYF; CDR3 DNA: TGTGCCAGCAGCCGCCGGGAGACCTACGAGCAGTACTTC
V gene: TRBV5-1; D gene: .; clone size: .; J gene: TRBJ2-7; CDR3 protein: CASSAGNLNEQYF; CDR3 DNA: TGCGCCAGCAGTGCGGGGAACCTCAACGAGCAGTACTTC
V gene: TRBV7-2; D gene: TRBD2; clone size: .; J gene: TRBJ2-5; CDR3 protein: CASSLAGGLLETQYF; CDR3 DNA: TGTGCCAGCAGCTTAGCGGGAGGGCTTTTAGAGACCCAGTACTTC
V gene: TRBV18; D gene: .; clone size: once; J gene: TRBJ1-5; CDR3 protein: CASSPSRGQPQHF; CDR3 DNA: TGTGCCAGCTCGCCGAGTCGGGGTCAGCCCCAGCATTTT
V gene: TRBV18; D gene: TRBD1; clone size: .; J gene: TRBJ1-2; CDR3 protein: CASSPTLVTGYRGYTF; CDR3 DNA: TGTGCCAGCTCACCCACCCTGGTGACAGGGTACAGAGGCTACACCTTC
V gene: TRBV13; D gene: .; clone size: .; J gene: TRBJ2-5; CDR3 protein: CASSKGGTETQYF; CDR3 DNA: TGTGCCAGCAGCAAAGGAGGAACGGAGACCCAGTACTTC
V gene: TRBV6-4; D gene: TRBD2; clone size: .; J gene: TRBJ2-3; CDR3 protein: CASSDGGSHTDTQYF; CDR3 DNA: TGTGCCAGCAGTGACGGCGGGAGCCACACAGATACGCAGTATTTT
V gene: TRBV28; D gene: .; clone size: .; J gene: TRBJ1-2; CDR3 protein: CASSLPGPNYGYTF; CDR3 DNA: TGTGCCAGCAGTTTGCCAGGGCCTAACTATGGCTACACCTTC
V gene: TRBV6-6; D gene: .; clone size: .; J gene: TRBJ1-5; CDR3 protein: CASIWARGGPQHF; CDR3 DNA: TGTGCCAGCATCTGGGCCCGCGGAGGGCCCCAGCATTTT
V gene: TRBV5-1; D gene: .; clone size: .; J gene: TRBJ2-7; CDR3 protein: CASSLGERWDRNYEQYF; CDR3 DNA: TGCGCCAGCAGCTTGGGGGAGAGGTGGGACCGAAACTACGAGCAGTACTTC
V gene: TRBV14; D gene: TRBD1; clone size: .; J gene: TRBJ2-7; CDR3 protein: CASSPLGQATYEQYF; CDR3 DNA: TGTGCCAGCAGCCCGCTGGGACAGGCCACCTACGAGCAGTACTTC
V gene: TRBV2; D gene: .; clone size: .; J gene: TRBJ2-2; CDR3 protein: CASSETVLTRGTGELFF; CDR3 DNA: TGTGCCAGCAGTGAGACAGTATTGACGCGGGGCACCGGGGAGCTGTTTTTT
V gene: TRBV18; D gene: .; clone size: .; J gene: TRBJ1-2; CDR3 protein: CASSPEGNYGYTF; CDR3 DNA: TGTGCCAGCTCACCAGAGGGGAACTATGGCTACACCTTC
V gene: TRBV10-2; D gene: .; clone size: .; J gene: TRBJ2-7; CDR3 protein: CASSGGSGYEQYF; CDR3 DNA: TGCGCCAGCAGTGGAGGCAGTGGCTACGAGCAGTACTTC
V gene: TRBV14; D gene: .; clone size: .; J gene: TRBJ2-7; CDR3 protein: CASSQGGGHEQYF; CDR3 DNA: TGTGCCAGCAGCCAAGGGGGGGGGCACGAGCAGTACTTC
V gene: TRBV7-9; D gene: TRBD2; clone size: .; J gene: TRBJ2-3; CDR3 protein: CASSPTSLTQYF; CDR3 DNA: TGTGCCAGCAGTCCGACTAGCCTGACGCAGTATTTT
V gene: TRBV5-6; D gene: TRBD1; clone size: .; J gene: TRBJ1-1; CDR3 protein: CASSLRGARNTEAFF; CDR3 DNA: TGTGCCAGCAGCCTCAGGGGGGCGCGGAACACTGAAGCTTTCTTT
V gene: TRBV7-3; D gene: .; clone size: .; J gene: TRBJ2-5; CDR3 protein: CASSRQGGETQYF; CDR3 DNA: TGTGCCAGCAGCCGACAGGGAGGAGAGACCCAGTACTTC
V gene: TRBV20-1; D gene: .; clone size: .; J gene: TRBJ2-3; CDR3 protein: CSLYTDTQYF; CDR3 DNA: TGCAGTCTGTACACAGATACGCAGTATTTT
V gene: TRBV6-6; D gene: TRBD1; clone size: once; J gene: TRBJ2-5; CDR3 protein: CASSSLTDRDSETQYF; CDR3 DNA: TGTGCCAGCAGTTCCTTGACGGACAGGGACAGCGAGACCCAGTACTTC
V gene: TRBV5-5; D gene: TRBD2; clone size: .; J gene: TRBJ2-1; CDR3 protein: CASSLGTSALNEQFF; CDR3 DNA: TGTGCCAGCAGCTTGGGGACTAGCGCCTTAAATGAGCAGTTCTTC
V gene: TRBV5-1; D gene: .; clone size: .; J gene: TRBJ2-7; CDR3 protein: CASSLDNSYEQYF; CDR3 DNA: TGCGCCAGCAGCCTGGACAACTCCTACGAGCAGTACTTC
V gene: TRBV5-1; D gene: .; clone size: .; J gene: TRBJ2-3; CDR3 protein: CASSLVAGSTDTQYF; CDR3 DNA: TGCGCCAGCAGCTTGGTTGCGGGATCCACAGATACGCAGTATTTT
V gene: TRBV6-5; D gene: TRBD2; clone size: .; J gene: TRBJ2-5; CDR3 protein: CASSYWGDGGETQYF; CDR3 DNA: TGTGCCAGCAGTTACTGGGGGGACGGGGGGGAGACCCAGTACTTC
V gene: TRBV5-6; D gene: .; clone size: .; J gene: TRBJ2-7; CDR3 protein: CATSSVRGGGQYF; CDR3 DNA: TGTGCCACATCCTCGGTTCGGGGTGGGGGGCAGTACTTC
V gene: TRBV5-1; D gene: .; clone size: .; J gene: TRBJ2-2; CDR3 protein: CASNIGGRNGELFF; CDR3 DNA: TGCGCCAGCAATATAGGGGGGCGGAACGGGGAGCTGTTTTTT
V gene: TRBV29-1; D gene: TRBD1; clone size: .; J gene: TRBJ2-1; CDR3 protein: CSVGPLGDSSYNEQFF; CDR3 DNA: TGCAGCGTTGGCCCCCTGGGGGACAGCTCCTACAATGAGCAGTTCTTC
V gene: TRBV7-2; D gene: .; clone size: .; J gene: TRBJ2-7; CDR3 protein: CASSLASAISEQYF; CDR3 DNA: TGTGCCAGCAGCCTAGCCAGCGCGATTTCGGAGCAGTACTTC
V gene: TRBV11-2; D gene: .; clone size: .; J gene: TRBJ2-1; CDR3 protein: CASSPSLGQNNEQFF; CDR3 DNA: TGTGCCAGCAGCCCCTCTTTAGGGCAGAACAATGAGCAGTTCTTC
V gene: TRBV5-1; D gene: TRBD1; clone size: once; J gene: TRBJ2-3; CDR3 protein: CASSPNRGLSDTQYF; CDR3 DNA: TGCGCCAGCAGCCCGAACAGGGGGCTGTCAGATACGCAGTATTTT
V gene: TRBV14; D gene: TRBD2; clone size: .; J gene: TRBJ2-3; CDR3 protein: CASSQGGGDTQYF; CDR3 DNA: TGTGCCAGCAGCCAAGGGGGAGGGGATACGCAGTATTTT